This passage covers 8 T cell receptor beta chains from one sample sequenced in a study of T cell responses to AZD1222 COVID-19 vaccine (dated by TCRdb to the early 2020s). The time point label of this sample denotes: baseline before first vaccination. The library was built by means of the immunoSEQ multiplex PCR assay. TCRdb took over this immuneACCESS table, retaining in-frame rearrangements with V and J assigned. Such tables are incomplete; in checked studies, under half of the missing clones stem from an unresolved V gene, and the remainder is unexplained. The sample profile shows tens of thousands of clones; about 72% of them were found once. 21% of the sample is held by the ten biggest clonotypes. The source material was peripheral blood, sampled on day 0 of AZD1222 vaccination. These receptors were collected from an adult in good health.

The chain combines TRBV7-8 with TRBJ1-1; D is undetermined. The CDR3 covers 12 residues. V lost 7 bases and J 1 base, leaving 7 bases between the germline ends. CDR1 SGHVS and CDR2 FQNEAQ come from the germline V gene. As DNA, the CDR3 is TGTGCCAGCAAGGGTCCGAACACTGAAGCTTTCTTT. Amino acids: CASKGPNTEAFF.

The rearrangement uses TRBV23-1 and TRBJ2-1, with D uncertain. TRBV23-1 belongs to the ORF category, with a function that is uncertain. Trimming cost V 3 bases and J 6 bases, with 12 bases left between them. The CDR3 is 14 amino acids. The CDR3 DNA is TGCGCCAGCAGTCACCGGCCCGAAGGCAATGAGCAGTTCTTC. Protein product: CASSHRPEGNEQFF.

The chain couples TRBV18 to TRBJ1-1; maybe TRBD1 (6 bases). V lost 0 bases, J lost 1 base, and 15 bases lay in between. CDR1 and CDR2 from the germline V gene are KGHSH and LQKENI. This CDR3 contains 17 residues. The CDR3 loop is CASSPPPKGGTNTEAFF. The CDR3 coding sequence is TGTGCCAGCTCACCACCACCCAAAGGGGGGACGAACACTGAAGCTTTCTTT.

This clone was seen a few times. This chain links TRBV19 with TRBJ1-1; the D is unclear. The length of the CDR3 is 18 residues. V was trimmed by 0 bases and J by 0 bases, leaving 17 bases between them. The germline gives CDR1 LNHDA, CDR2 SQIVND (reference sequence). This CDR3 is CASSIDPLRLLMNTEAFF. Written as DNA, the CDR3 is TGTGCCAGTAGTATAGACCCGCTTCGTTTGCTCATGAACACTGAAGCTTTCTTT.

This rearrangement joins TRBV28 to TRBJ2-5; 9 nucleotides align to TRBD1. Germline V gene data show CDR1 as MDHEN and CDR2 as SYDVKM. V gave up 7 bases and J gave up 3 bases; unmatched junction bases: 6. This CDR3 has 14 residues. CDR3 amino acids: CASIPGQGKETQYF. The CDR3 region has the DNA TGTGCCAGCATCCCGGGACAGGGTAAAGAGACCCAGTACTTC.

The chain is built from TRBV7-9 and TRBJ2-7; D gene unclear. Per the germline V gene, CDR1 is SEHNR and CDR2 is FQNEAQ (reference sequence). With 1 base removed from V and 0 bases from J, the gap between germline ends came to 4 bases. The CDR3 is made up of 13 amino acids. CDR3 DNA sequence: TGTGCCAGCAGCTTAGAAGTCTCCTACGAGCAGTACTTC. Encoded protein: CASSLEVSYEQYF.

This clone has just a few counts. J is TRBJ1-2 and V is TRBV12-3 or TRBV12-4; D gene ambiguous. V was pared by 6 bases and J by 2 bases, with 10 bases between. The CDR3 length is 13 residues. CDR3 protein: CASRPEGNYGYTF. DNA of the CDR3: TGTGCCAGCAGACCCGAAGGCAACTATGGCTACACCTTC.

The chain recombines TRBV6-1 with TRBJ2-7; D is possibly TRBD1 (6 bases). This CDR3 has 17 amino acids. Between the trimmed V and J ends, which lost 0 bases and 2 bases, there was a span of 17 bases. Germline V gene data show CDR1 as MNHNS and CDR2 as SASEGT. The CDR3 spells CASSEAQGRGRPYEQYF. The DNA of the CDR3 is TGTGCCAGCAGTGAAGCTCAGGGCAGGGGACGTCCCTACGAGCAGTACTTC.